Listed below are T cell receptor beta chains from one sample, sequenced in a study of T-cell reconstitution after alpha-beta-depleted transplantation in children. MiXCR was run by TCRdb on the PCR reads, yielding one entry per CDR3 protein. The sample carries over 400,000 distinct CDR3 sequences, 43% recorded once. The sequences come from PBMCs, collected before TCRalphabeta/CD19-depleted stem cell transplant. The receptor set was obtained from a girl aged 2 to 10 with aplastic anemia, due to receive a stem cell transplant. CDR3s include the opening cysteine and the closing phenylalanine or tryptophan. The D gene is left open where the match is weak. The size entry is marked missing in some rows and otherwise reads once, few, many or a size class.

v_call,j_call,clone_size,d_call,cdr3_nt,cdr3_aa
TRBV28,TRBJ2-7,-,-,TGTGCCAGCAGTTTATCCCCAGGGCAGGTCTACGAGCAGTACTTC,CASSLSPGQVYEQYF
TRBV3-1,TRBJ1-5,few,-,TGTGCCAGCAGCCAACCTGGTAAGACGGTGAATCAGCCCCAGCATTTT,CASSQPGKTVNQPQHF
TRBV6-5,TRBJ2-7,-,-,TGTGCCAGCAGTTACTGGGATACCAGGGGCCTTTCCTACGAGCAGTACTTC,CASSYWDTRGLSYEQYF
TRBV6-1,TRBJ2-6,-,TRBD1,TGTGCCAGCAGAGGGACAGGGGAAACTGGGGCCAACGTCCTGACTTTC,CASRGTGETGANVLTF
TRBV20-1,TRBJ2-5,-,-,TGCAGTGTATCCCGGGCCCATTTATTGTGGCAAGAGACCCAGTACTTC,CSVSRAHLLWQETQYF
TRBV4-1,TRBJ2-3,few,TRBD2,TGCGCCAGCAGCCCATTCGGAGCGGGGGCGGGTGATACGCAGTATTTT,CASSPFGAGAGDTQYF
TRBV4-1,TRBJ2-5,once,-,TGCGCCAGCAGCCAAAGCGGGTTGAAGGACAAAGAGACCCAGTACTTC,CASSQSGLKDKETQYF
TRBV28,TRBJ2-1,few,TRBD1,TGTGCCAGCAGCCCGGGACAGATCAATGAGCAGTTCTTC,CASSPGQINEQFF
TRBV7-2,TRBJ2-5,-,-,TGTGCCAGCAGCCATGTGGCGGGCCCCGGGGAGACCCAGTACTTC,CASSHVAGPGETQYF
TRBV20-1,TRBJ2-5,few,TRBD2,TGCAGTGCTGATCGACTAGCGGGGCAAGAGACCCAGTACTTC,CSADRLAGQETQYF
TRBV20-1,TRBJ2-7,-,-,TGCAGTGCTAGTAGCACCTACGAGCAGTACTTC,CSASSTYEQYF
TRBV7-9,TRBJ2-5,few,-,TGTGCCAGCAGCTTAGCGGGTCGGGCCGAGACCCAGTACTTC,CASSLAGRAETQYF
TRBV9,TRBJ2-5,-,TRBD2,TGTGCCAGCAGCGTCCGGACTAGCGCCGGGACCCAGTACTTC,CASSVRTSAGTQYF
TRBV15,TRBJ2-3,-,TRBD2,TGTGCCACCAGCAGAGCCGCGACTAGCGGGAGGGCAGATACGCAGTATTTT,CATSRAATSGRADTQYF
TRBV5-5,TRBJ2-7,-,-,TGTGCCAGCAGCTTGCTTATAAACGACTACGAGCAGTACTTC,CASSLLINDYEQYF
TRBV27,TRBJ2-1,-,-,TGTGCCAGCAGTTTCGGCGGGTCCTTATACAATGAGCAGTTCTTC,CASSFGGSLYNEQFF
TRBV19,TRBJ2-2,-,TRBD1,TGTGCCAGTAGGGGGACAGGGGACACCGGGGAGCTGTTTTTT,CASRGTGDTGELFF
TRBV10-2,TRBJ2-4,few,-,TGCGCCAGCCGCCCCGGCCCCAAAAACATTCAGTACTTC,CASRPGPKNIQYF
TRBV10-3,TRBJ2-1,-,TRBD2,TGTGCCATCAGTGAGGTCGAGCGGGGGGCTCTGAGCTCCTACAATGAGCAGTTCTTC,CAISEVERGALSSYNEQFF
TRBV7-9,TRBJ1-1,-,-,TGTGCCAGCAGCTCCGAGTACACTGAAGCTTTCTTT,CASSSEYTEAFF
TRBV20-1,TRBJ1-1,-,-,TGCAGTGCTAGAGAGGGCGCCGTGGGAGCTTTCTTT,CSAREGAVGAFF
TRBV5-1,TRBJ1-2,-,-,TGCGCCAGCAGCTTGGTCCTAGCTAAGGGGTATGGCTACACCTTC,CASSLVLAKGYGYTF
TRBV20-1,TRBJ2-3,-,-,TGCAGGGGGGACACAGATACGCAGTATTTT,CRGDTDTQYF
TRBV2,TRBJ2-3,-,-,TGTGCCAGCAGTGCCCAAGTGGGCACAGATACGCAGTATTTT,CASSAQVGTDTQYF
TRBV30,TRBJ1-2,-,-,TGTGCCTGGGCTAGAGGGGTAACCTATGGCTACACCTTC,CAWARGVTYGYTF
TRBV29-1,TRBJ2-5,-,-,TGCAGCGTCGGACAGCCCCAGGAGACCCAGTACTTC,CSVGQPQETQYF
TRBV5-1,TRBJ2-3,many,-,TGCGCCAGCAGCTTGGCCGGGACCGGTTCAGATACGCAGTATTTT,CASSLAGTGSDTQYF
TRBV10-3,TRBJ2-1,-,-,TGTGCCATCAGTGAGGGCAGGGATTACAATGAGCAGTTCTTC,CAISEGRDYNEQFF
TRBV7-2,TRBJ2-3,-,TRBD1,TGTGCCAGCAGCTCCCTGGGACAGATCACAGATACGCAGTATTTT,CASSSLGQITDTQYF
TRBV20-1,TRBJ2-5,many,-,TGCAGTGCTAGAGATCGCCTAGACCTTCAAGAGACCCAGTACTTC,CSARDRLDLQETQYF
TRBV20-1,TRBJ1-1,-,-,TGCAGTGCTAGAGATTCCGGGGAGTGGAGCATGAACACTGAAGCTTTCTTT,CSARDSGEWSMNTEAFF
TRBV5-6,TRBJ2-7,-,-,TGTGCCAGCAGCTTGTCCCAGGGGAGACAGTACTTC,CASSLSQGRQYF
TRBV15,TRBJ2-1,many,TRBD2,TGTGCCACCAGCAGAGATTGGGATAGCGGGTCCTACAATGAGCAGTTCTTC,CATSRDWDSGSYNEQFF
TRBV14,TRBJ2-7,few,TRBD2,TGTGCCAGCAGCCAATTAGGACTAGCGGGAGTTGACGAGCAGTACTTC,CASSQLGLAGVDEQYF
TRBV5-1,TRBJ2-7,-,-,TGCGCCAGCAGCTTGGGGTGGTCCGAGACCGAGCAGTACTTC,CASSLGWSETEQYF
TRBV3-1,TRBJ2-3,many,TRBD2,TGTGCCAGCGCGTTCGAGGGACTAGCGAACACAGATACGCAGTATTTT,CASAFEGLANTDTQYF
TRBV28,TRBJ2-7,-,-,TGTGCCAGCACAGGGGAATCCAACGAGCAGTACTTC,CASTGESNEQYF
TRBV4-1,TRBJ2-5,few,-,TGCGCCAGCAGCCATAAGTGGGGGGGGCCACAAGAGACCCAGTACTTC,CASSHKWGGPQETQYF
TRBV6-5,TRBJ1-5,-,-,TGTGCCAGCAGTTACAGCCGGTTCAATCAGCCCCAGCATTTT,CASSYSRFNQPQHF
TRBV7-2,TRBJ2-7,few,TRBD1,TGTGCCAGCAGCTTCGACAGGGCAACCTACGAGCAGTACTTC,CASSFDRATYEQYF
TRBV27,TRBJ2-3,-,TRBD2,TGTGCCAGCAGTCCCAGGGGACTAGTCACTGATACGCAGTATTTT,CASSPRGLVTDTQYF
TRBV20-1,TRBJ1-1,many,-,TGCAGTGCTTCTGAACCAGGGCGCGATGAAGCTTTCTTT,CSASEPGRDEAFF
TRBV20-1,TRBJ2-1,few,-,TGCAGTTGCGGCCTAGGCCGCCCCAATGAGCAGTTCTTC,CSCGLGRPNEQFF